This TCR beta chain was recovered during a study of T cells expressing NK-cell markers. Study context: The TCR beta repertoires originated in sorted CD3+CD56+NKG2C+, CD3+CD56+NKG2C- and CD3+CD56-NKG2C+ T cells. Seven of the eight sequenced donors were classified as HCMV-seropositive, and one was classified as seronegative. Whole-study results and caveats: HCMV specificity of expanded NKG2C+ T cell clones remained unclear. The study found dominant NKG2C+ clonotypes at about 1.0-8% of CD8+ T cells in about six donors.

CDR3 size: 16 residues. CDR1 SQVTM and CDR2 ANQGSEA come from the germline V gene. TCRdb reprocessed the 5' RACE reads and reports one entry per CDR3 protein, with no DNA. In all, the sample yields a few hundred thousand distinct CDR3 sequences. On this clonotype itself: What it recognizes is unknown.

Input material: blood T cells: a sorted CD56 or NKG2C T cell subset, CD4+ or CD8+ T cells, or bulk PBMC T cells (not recorded which). V usage is TRBV29-1 and J usage is TRBJ1-5; the TCRdb call, TRBD1, lacks DNA for checking. The sequence came from a woman in her forties or fifties in good health. The CDR3 sequence: CSALTPGQGMWQPQHF.